This T cell receptor (beta chain) was identified during a study of cytomegalovirus exposure and HLA in healthy donors. With respect to this clone: The antigen remains undetermined.

V was shortened by 4 bases and J by 1 base, with 10 bases between the two germline ends. Per the germline V gene, CDR1 is SEHNR and CDR2 is FQNEAQ (reference sequence). This CDR3 is built from 15 residues. General observations from the study: The authors assumed roughly uniform sequencing depth across donors for presence/absence analyses. The study listed approximately 160 cytomegalovirus-associated TCR beta chains.

The PCR ran on 60 Vbeta and 13 Jbeta primers. This table comes from immunoSEQ multiplex PCR, and its TCRdb copy is limited to in-frame clones, with some not included. This table holds around 200,000 clones, 70% to 85% found once. Nominal health characterized the donors when sampled, though unrecorded immune exposures were likely. This sequence was found in a middle-aged woman in good health and CMV-seronegative. Specimen: PBMCs. The V gene is TRBV7-9, the J gene TRBJ2-2; a weak D match, TRBD1 (6 bases). CDR3 loop: CASSSGTLNTGELFF. The CDR3 DNA follows: TGTGCCAGCAGCTCCGGGACACTGAACACCGGGGAGCTGTTTTTT. Drawing the rest from reference TRBV7-9 and TRBJ2-2, the complete variable domain is DTGVSQNPRHKITKRGQNVTFRCDPISEHNRLYWYRQTLGQGPEFLTYFQNEAQLEKSRLLSDRFSAERPKGSFSTLEIQRTEQGDSAMYLCASSSGTLNTGELFFGEGSRLTVL.